One and the same sample provided the 21 T cell receptor beta chains below, sequenced in a study of OX40 agonist ivuxolimab in advanced cancers. Assay: immunoSEQ multiplex PCR; the TCRdb copy retains only in-frame clones and omits some. Of some 60,000 clones listed, 90% to 95% were seen once; the top ten hold approximately 19%. This specimen consisted of CD4+ or CD8+ T cells sorted from blood, obtained in a trial of the OX40 agonist ivuxolimab. All receptors derive from an adult with an advanced solid tumor such as melanoma, head and neck, liver or kidney cancer.

The chain has TRBV6-1 and TRBJ1-2, with unresolved D. V was shortened by 8 bases and J by 2 bases, with 12 bases between the two germline ends. This CDR3 is 13 amino acids long. Germline V lookup: CDR1 MNHNS, CDR2 SASEGT. CDR3 region: CASSGGLNYGYTF. CDR3 sequence (DNA): TGTGCCAGCTCCGGAGGATTGAACTATGGCTACACCTTC.

This chain links TRBV6-6 with TRBJ2-1, with TRBD2 as a possible D gene (6 bases). The CDR3 totals 15 residues. V dropped 2 bases and J dropped 3 bases, with 11 bases sitting between them. The germline V gene has CDR1 MNHNY and CDR2 SVGAGI (reference sequence). The CDR3 DNA is TGTGCCAGCAGTTACGTGGGGGGACTCTACAATGAGCAGTTCTTC. Its translation is CASSYVGGLYNEQFF.

This clone appeared a few times. The rearrangement joins TRBV6-6 to TRBJ2-7; D possibly corresponds to TRBD1 (6 bases). CDR1 is MNHNY and CDR2 is SVGAGI in the germline V gene (reference sequence). The CDR3 is 15 residues long. The germline V and J ends were trimmed by 0 bases and 4 bases, with 13 bases remaining between them. The chain's CDR3 is CASSYSGEGGYEQYF. The CDR3 DNA follows: TGTGCCAGCAGTTACTCGGGCGAAGGGGGATACGAGCAGTACTTC.

The rearrangement links TRBV10-3 to TRBJ1-1, with a weak D call TRBD1 (6 bases). V lost 6 bases to trimming and J lost 10 bases, with 15 bases between them. Germline V gene data show CDR1 as ENHRY and CDR2 as SYGVKD. The CDR3 sequence is 12 residues long. The CDR3 nucleotides read TGTGCCATCAGGGTACAGGGAATGGGAGCTTTCTTT. Translation gives CAIRVQGMGAFF.

The rearrangement links TRBV4-1 to TRBJ2-1; no definite D call. V shed 3 bases and J shed 5 bases, with 14 bases lying between them. The CDR3 contains 15 residues. Germline V lookup: CDR1 MGHRA, CDR2 YSYEKL. The CDR3 reads CASSQVLGTNNEQFF. CDR3 nucleotide sequence: TGCGCCAGCAGCCAGGTATTAGGCACTAACAATGAGCAGTTCTTC.

The rearrangement joins TRBV15 to TRBJ2-7, with TRBD2 as a possible D gene (5 bases). Germline V CDR1 and CDR2: LNHNV, YYDKDF (reference sequence). V shed 3 bases and J shed 0 bases, with 9 bases lying between them. CDR3 length: 14 amino acids. The CDR3 nucleotides read TGTGCCACCAGCAGTGGAGGAGGCTCCTACGAGCAGTACTTC. Residues: CATSSGGGSYEQYF. The full variable domain, in which reference TRBV15 and TRBJ2-7 provide the parts outside the CDR3, is DAMVIQNPRYQVTQFGKPVTLSCSQTLNHNVMYWYQQKSSQAPKLLFHYYDKDFNNEADTPDNFQSRRPNTSFCFLDIRSPGLGDTAMYLCATSSGGGSYEQYFGPGTRLTVT.

The chain couples TRBV2 to TRBJ2-3; 14 nucleotides line up with TRBD2. This CDR3 region has 16 residues. V dropped 3 bases and J dropped 2; count of bases not matched to a gene: 1. Germline CDR1 reads SNHLY; CDR2 reads FYNNEI. The CDR3 loop is CASSETSGGATDTQYF. The CDR3 DNA reads as TGTGCCAGCAGTGAGACTAGCGGGGGGGCCACAGATACGCAGTATTTT.

The gene calls are TRBV6-6 and TRBJ2-7; TRBD1 is a possible D gene (6 bases). Trimming cost V 2 bases and J 5 bases, with 19 bases left between them. CDR1 MNHNY and CDR2 SVGAGI come from the germline V gene (reference sequence). The CDR3 is made up of 16 amino acids. The CDR3 reads CASSYEDRTFWDEQYF. CDR3 in DNA: TGTGCCAGCAGTTACGAAGACAGGACTTTTTGGGACGAGCAGTACTTC.

Note on this clone: Germline is not matched at one junction end, which may reflect a read error. The V gene is TRBV2, the J gene TRBJ2-5; no clear D gene. CDR1 and CDR2 from the germline V gene are SNHLY and FYNNEI. The CDR3 is 11 amino acids. The CDR3 DNA sequence: TGTGCCAGCAGGCAGGTAGACGTCTGGAACTTC. It translates to CASRQVDVWNF.

V is TRBV19 and J is TRBJ2-7; D is unresolved. This CDR3 is built from 15 residues. CDR1 is LNHDA, CDR2 SQIVND, per germline (reference sequence). V lost 3 bases to trimming and J lost 2 bases, with 14 bases between them. The CDR3 loop is CASSMFDSIPYEQYF. CDR3 DNA sequence: TGTGCCAGTAGTATGTTCGACTCAATACCCTACGAGCAGTACTTC. The entire variable domain, with the rest obtained from reference TRBV19 and TRBJ2-7, is as follows: DGGITQSPKYLFRKEGQNVTLSCEQNLNHDAMYWYRQDPGQGLRLIYYSQIVNDFQKGDIAEGYSVSREKKESFPLTVTSAQKNPTAFYLCASSMFDSIPYEQYFGPGTRLTVT.

V and J are TRBV7-6 and TRBJ2-7; TRBD1 agrees at 7 bases. V trimming: 1 base; J trimming: 0 bases; junction bases outside the gene matches: 3. Per germline, CDR1 SGHVS and CDR2 FNYEAQ. The CDR3 runs 15 residues. CDR3 DNA sequence: TGTGCCAGCAGCTTAGAACAGGGGTCCTCCTACGAGCAGTACTTC. Amino acid sequence: CASSLEQGSSYEQYF.

The chain combines TRBV4-1 with TRBJ1-6; 7 bases map to TRBD1. Germline-derived CDR1 and CDR2 are MGHRA and YSYEKL. The J segment lost 7 bases and the V segment lost 4 bases, leaving 13 bases of the junction unmatched. CDR3 size: 17 residues. CDR3 coding DNA: TGCGCCAGCAGCCCGCAACTAAACCGGGACAGAAATTCACCCCTCCACTTT. Translation: CASSPQLNRDRNSPLHF.

J is TRBJ1-5 and V is TRBV4-1, with D unresolved. The CDR3 spans 15 residues. Germline V gives CDR1 MGHRA, CDR2 YSYEKL. The V end was cut by 1 base, the J end by 1 base, with 8 bases between. DNA of the CDR3: TGCGCCAGCAGCCAAGTTTCCTCAAGCAATCAGCCCCAGCATTTT. Protein: CASSQVSSSNQPQHF.

The rearrangement uses TRBV13 and TRBJ2-5; maybe TRBD1 (6 bases). Germline-derived CDR1 and CDR2 are PRHDT and FYEKMQ (reference sequence). The CDR3 spans 13 residues. V gave up 10 bases and J gave up 5 bases, with 17 bases separating them. In DNA form, the CDR3 reads TGTGCCACCCAGTTGGGGGCCGGCGAGACCCAGTACTTC. Its translation: CATQLGAGETQYF.

The rearrangement links TRBV6-6 to TRBJ2-5, with a tentative D call TRBD2 (6 bases). The CDR3 has 15 amino acids. Germline V CDR1 and CDR2: MNHNY, SVGAGI (reference sequence). Between the trimmed V and J ends, which lost 7 bases and 5 bases, there was a span of 20 bases. This CDR3 reads CASMGGLWGGETQYF. DNA for the CDR3: TGTGCCAGCATGGGAGGACTATGGGGTGGGGAGACCCAGTACTTC.

The V call is TRBV4-1, the J call TRBJ2-5; 7 bases are shared with TRBD2. V lost 4 bases to trimming and J lost 4 bases; unmatched junction nucleotides: 9. Looked up from germline, CDR1 is MGHRA and CDR2 is YSYEKL. This CDR3 is built from 15 residues. CDR3 protein: CASSREPSGGETQYF. CDR3 DNA sequence: TGCGCCAGCAGCCGGGAGCCTAGCGGAGGAGAGACCCAGTACTTC.

This clone was seen a single time. The chain couples TRBV5-4 to TRBJ2-3, with D tentatively TRBD1 or TRBD2 (6 bases each). In germline, CDR1 is SGHNT, CDR2 YYREEE (reference sequence). CDR3 size: 14 residues. The V end lost 4 bases, the J end lost 3 bases, and 12 bases lay between the germline ends. In DNA form, the CDR3 reads TGTGCCAGCAGCCAGAGGGGGGCGACAGATACGCAGTATTTT. Translating it yields CASSQRGATDTQYF.

The genes are TRBV6-5 and TRBJ1-1; D uncertain. V shed 2 bases and J shed 1 base, with 11 bases lying between them. Germline lookup yields CDR1 MNHEY and CDR2 SVGAGI. The CDR3 sequence is 15 residues long. CDR3 residues: CASSYPGVGNTEAFF. CDR3 bases: TGTGCCAGCAGTTACCCTGGTGTAGGGAACACTGAAGCTTTCTTT.

The CDR3 coding sequence is TGTGCCAGCAGCTTATTCGGCAGGGCGACTAGCAATCAGCCCCAGCATTTT. It translates to CASSLFGRATSNQPQHF. The V gene is TRBV7-8, the J gene TRBJ1-5; weak D call: TRBD1 (5 bases). Deletions cut 2 bases from V and 0 bases from J, with 14 bases between. CDR1 and CDR2 from the germline V gene are SGHVS and FQNEAQ. The CDR3 runs to 17 residues.

This rearrangement joins TRBV10-2 to TRBJ2-7, with D hard to call. The germline V gene has CDR1 WSHSY and CDR2 SAAADI. This CDR3 has 14 amino acids. V was trimmed by 6 bases and J by 4 bases, leaving 16 bases between them. In DNA form, the CDR3 reads TGCGCCAGCAGCCCCCTTGCACAGCTTTACGAGCAGTACTTC. Its protein is CASSPLAQLYEQYF.

V usage is TRBV9 and J usage is TRBJ1-6; TRBD1 aligns across 11 bases. The germline V gene has CDR1 SGDLS and CDR2 YYNGEE. This CDR3 has 16 residues. The V segment lost 2 bases and the J segment 9 bases; nucleotides outside the gene matches: 7. CDR3 DNA: TGTGCCAGCAGCGTCGGTGTCGGGACAGGGGGTTCACCCCTCCACTTT. Protein product: CASSVGVGTGGSPLHF.